Listed here are 22 T cell receptor beta chains from one sample, sequenced in a study of T cells in localized non-small cell lung cancer. Generated by immunoSEQ multiplex PCR, the TCRdb table keeps only in-frame clones and is missing some. The table has about 91,000 clones, 80% to 90% seen once. Here the sequenced sample was peripheral blood, taken before any cancer treatment. The receptors shown here come from a man aged 40-75 years with stage I squamous cell lung carcinoma.

The V call is TRBV18, the J call TRBJ1-2, with a tentative D call TRBD1 (5 bases). In germline, CDR1 is KGHSH, CDR2 LQKENI. Trimming pared 0 bases from V and 2 bases from J, leaving 10 bases between. This CDR3 is built from 15 residues. DNA of the CDR3: TGTGCCAGCTCACCACCGAACAGGCAGAACTATGGCTACACCTTC. It codes for CASSPPNRQNYGYTF.

The chain combines TRBV6-1 with TRBJ1-2; TRBD1 is a possible D gene (5 bases). V lost 10 bases, J lost 0 bases, and 15 bases lay in between. Germline CDR1 MNHNS, CDR2 SASEGT. The CDR3 sequence is 14 residues long. For the CDR3, the DNA is TGTGCCACCAGGGTGCTTCAGGCTAACTATGGCTACACCTTC. It specifies CATRVLQANYGYTF.

This clone was counted between two and nine times. V and J are TRBV29-1 and TRBJ1-6; tentative D call: TRBD1 (5 bases). V was trimmed by 6 bases and J by 9 bases, leaving 15 bases between them. Germline CDR1 reads SQVTM; CDR2 reads ANQGSEA. The CDR3 spans 13 residues. CDR3 sequence: CSVKQGIGSPLHF. The DNA of the CDR3 is TGCAGCGTGAAGCAGGGCATTGGTTCACCCCTCCACTTT.

This clone was seen more than once but under ten times. The chain employs TRBV5-1 and TRBJ1-1; D possibly corresponds to TRBD1 (6 bases). The V end was cut by 4 bases, the J end by 4 bases, with 14 bases between. Germline V lookup: CDR1 SGHRS, CDR2 YFSETQ. There are 14 residues in the CDR3. CDR3 sequence (DNA): TGCGCCAGCAGCCCGGAGGGAGGGGGCACTGAAGCTTTCTTT. Translation gives CASSPEGGGTEAFF.

The gene calls are TRBV6-1 and TRBJ2-5, with 7 bases identical to TRBD2. The germline V gene encodes CDR1 MNHNS and CDR2 SASEGT. J gave up 4 bases and V 11 bases, and 13 bases lay outside the gene matches. The CDR3 covers 14 residues. The CDR3 DNA follows: TGTGCCGGGGTGGGAGGGTTTTTGGGAGAGACCCAGTACTTC. It specifies CAGVGGFLGETQYF.

The genes are TRBV5-8 and TRBJ1-2; D is perhaps TRBD1 (5 bases). V gave up 4 bases and J gave up 5 bases, with 12 bases separating them. The CDR3 has 13 residues. CDR1 and CDR2 (germline): SGHTS, YDEGEE. The CDR3 region is CASSEGRAYGYTF. In nucleotides, the CDR3 is TGTGCCAGCAGCGAAGGCAGGGCATATGGCTACACCTTC.

The chain has TRBV27 and TRBJ1-2; TRBD1 agrees at 10 bases. J lost 11 bases, V lost 7 bases, and 10 bases had no gene match. The CDR3 contains 13 residues. Germline CDR1 reads MNHEY; CDR2 reads SMNVEV (reference sequence). CDR3 sequence reads: CASTSGTGVLYTF. The CDR3 nucleotides read TGTGCCAGCACCTCTGGGACAGGGGTATTGTACACCTTC.

J is TRBJ2-4 and V is TRBV19, with D maybe TRBD1 (5 bases). The CDR3 spans 13 residues. Trimming removed 5 bases from V and 6 bases from J, with 11 bases in between. Germline-derived CDR1 and CDR2 are LNHDA and SQIVND (reference sequence). CDR3 coding DNA: TGTGCCAGTAGTCGTCAGGGTGGAAACATTCAGTACTTC. Protein product: CASSRQGGNIQYF.

The J gene is TRBJ1-4, the V gene TRBV7-9, with a tentative D call TRBD1 (6 bases). There are 15 residues in the CDR3. Trimming left V 1 base short and J 8 bases short, with 14 bases between. Germline V gene lookup returns CDR1 SEHNR and CDR2 FQNEAQ (reference sequence). The CDR3 region has the DNA TGTGCCAGCAGCTTAGACCAGGGGTCGGGAGAAAAACTGTTTTTT. Translating it yields CASSLDQGSGEKLFF.

V and J are TRBV5-6 and TRBJ1-2, with D unclear. This CDR3 spans 14 amino acids. Trimming cost V 0 bases and J 6 bases, with 12 bases left between them. The germline gives CDR1 SGHDT, CDR2 YYEEEE. For the CDR3, the DNA is TGTGCCAGCAGCTTGGTTGGAGGACGGAATGGCTACACCTTC. Translation gives CASSLVGGRNGYTF.

The CDR3 bases are TGTGCCAGCAGTTGGGACCGTCGGGGGGACTATGGCTACACCTTC. It is translated as CASSWDRRGDYGYTF. The V and J genes are TRBV11-2 and TRBJ1-2; TRBD1 is a possible D gene (5 bases). Germline CDR1 and CDR2: SGHAT and FQNNGV. Trimming cost V 6 bases and J 3 bases, with 17 bases left between them. The CDR3 totals 15 residues.

CDR3 in DNA: TGTGCCAGTAGTATCGGGCAGGTCACAGATACGCAGTATTTT. Translation: CASSIGQVTDTQYF. The rearrangement joins TRBV19 to TRBJ2-3; D remains ambiguous. V gave up 3 bases and J gave up 2 bases, with 9 bases separating them. Germline V gene lookup returns CDR1 LNHDA and CDR2 SQIVND (reference sequence). This CDR3 spans 14 amino acids.

V gene TRBV4-2 combines with J gene TRBJ2-2, with 7 bases that match TRBD1. Trimming took 4 bases from V and 7 from J; bases not matched to a gene: 3. Germline V gene sequence: CDR1 LGHNA, CDR2 YNFKEQ. This CDR3 has 13 residues. CDR3 bases: TGTGCCAGCAGCCCCCAGGGGGACGGGGAGCTGTTTTTT. As protein: CASSPQGDGELFF.

The CDR3: CASSGQGHGYTF. CDR3 DNA: TGTGCCAGCAGCGGACAGGGGCATGGCTACACCTTC. This chain joins TRBV28 and TRBJ1-2; TRBD1 aligns across 9 bases. The CDR3 extends over 12 amino acids. Germline loops: CDR1 MDHEN, CDR2 SYDVKM. The J segment lost 6 bases and the V segment lost 6 bases, leaving 2 bases of the junction unmatched.

The rearrangement uses TRBV6-5 and TRBJ1-3; a possible D gene is TRBD1 (6 bases). Germline CDR1 and CDR2: MNHEY and SVGAGI. V dropped 3 bases and J dropped 0 bases, with 9 bases sitting between them. The CDR3 length is 15 residues. The CDR3 loop is CASSYMGASGNTIYF. The CDR3 DNA follows: TGTGCCAGCAGTTATATGGGGGCCTCTGGAAACACCATATATTTT.

This clone came up a few times. The CDR3 nucleotides are TGTGCCAGCAGGTCGACAGGGGCTTCACCCCTCCACTTT. It translates to CASRSTGASPLHF. The rearrangement links TRBV28 to TRBJ1-6, with 8 bases identical to TRBD1. Looked up from germline, CDR1 is MDHEN and CDR2 is SYDVKM. The CDR3 length is 13 residues. V lost 6 bases, J lost 9 bases, and 4 bases stayed unmatched.

This chain links TRBV19 with TRBJ1-6; D is undetermined. The CDR3 length is 17 residues. Germline loops: CDR1 LNHDA, CDR2 SQIVND (reference sequence). V dropped 0 bases and J dropped 0 bases, with 9 bases sitting between them. CDR3 sequence reads: CASSIERGSSYNSPLHF. The CDR3 coding sequence is TGTGCCAGTAGTATAGAGCGAGGGAGCTCCTATAATTCACCCCTCCACTTT.

This chain joins TRBV19 and TRBJ1-5; no definite D call. V dropped 10 bases and J dropped 2 bases, with 21 bases sitting between them. Germline assignment: CDR1 LNHDA and CDR2 SQIVND (reference sequence). The CDR3 has 16 amino acids. CDR3 sequence reads: CAIPKWEGEGNQPQHF. In DNA form, the CDR3 reads TGTGCCATCCCCAAGTGGGAGGGTGAGGGCAATCAGCCCCAGCATTTT.

The rearrangement uses TRBV11-1 and TRBJ1-1, with D possibly TRBD1 on 6 matching bases. V lost 1 base and J 3 bases, leaving 12 bases between the germline ends. The CDR3 is 15 amino acids. Germline V lookup: CDR1 SGHAT, CDR2 FQDESV (reference sequence). The CDR3, as DNA: TGTGCCAGCAGCTTAGAGCGCAACAGGGACACTGAAGCTTTCTTT. The encoded protein is CASSLERNRDTEAFF. The variable domain in full, completed from reference TRBV11-1 and TRBJ1-1, reads EAEVAQSPRYKITEKSQAVAFWCDPISGHATLYWYRQILGQGPELLVQFQDESVVDDSQLPKDRFSAERLKGVDSTLKIQPAELGDSAMYLCASSLERNRDTEAFFGQGTRLTVV.

The gene calls are TRBV10-3 and TRBJ1-1; 7 bases agree with TRBD1. Losses at the gene ends were 0 bases for V and 2 bases for J; bases not matched to a gene: 3. The CDR3 is 15 residues long. Germline V gene lookup returns CDR1 ENHRY and CDR2 SYGVKD. DNA of the CDR3: TGTGCCATCAGTGAGTCGGGACAGACAAACACTGAAGCTTTCTTT. It is translated as CAISESGQTNTEAFF.

The chain joins TRBV5-4 to TRBJ2-2, with 9 bases matching TRBD1. The length of the CDR3 is 15 residues. The V gene end was trimmed by 4 bases and the J gene end by 2 bases; junction bases not matched to a gene: 3. Germline V gene lookup returns CDR1 SGHNT and CDR2 YYREEE (reference sequence). The CDR3 coding sequence is TGTGCCAGCAGCCCGGGACAGGGAAACACCGGGGAGCTGTTTTTT. This sequence encodes CASSPGQGNTGELFF.

The chain carries TRBV7-2 and TRBJ2-1; TRBD2 matches at 8 bases. CDR1 SGHTA and CDR2 FQGNSA come from the germline V gene. V gave up 5 bases and J gave up 7 bases; unmatched junction bases: 10. The CDR3 extends over 15 amino acids. CDR3 loop: CASSGGLEVGNEQFF. The CDR3 nucleotides read TGTGCCAGCAGCGGGGGACTAGAAGTAGGGAATGAGCAGTTCTTC.